A selection of T cell receptor beta chains follows, all from one sample in a study of blood T cell repertoires in COVID-19. The table came from immunoSEQ multiplex PCR; TCRdb's copy has only in-frame clones and leaves some out. The repertoire includes 150,000 to 200,000 clones, approximately 90% of them detected once, and less than 0.85% sits in the top ten. Sequencing used PBMCs or T cells enriched from blood (not recorded which). Receptors were obtained from a woman in her late teens or twenties who had recovered from COVID-19. Both conserved end residues are trimmed from each CDR3. D genes are given only for firm matches.

TRBD1	TRBV18	TRBJ2-7	ASSPGPGQGRDSYEQY
NA	TRBV10-3	TRBJ2-5	AIRDTVNQY
TRBD1	TRBV5-1	TRBJ2-5	ASSLAPVGQGETQY
TRBD1	TRBV27	TRBJ2-7	ASCLDRARLYEQY
NA	TRBV11-2	TRBJ2-7	ASSQLVPYEQY
NA	TRBV28	TRBJ1-2	ASSPGDRDYGYT
TRBD1	TRBV18	TRBJ1-2	ASSPRQGAHYGYT
NA	TRBV19	TRBJ1-1	ASTLLEGTEAF
TRBD2	TRBV28	TRBJ2-5	ASSRVLAGVETQY
TRBD1	TRBV7-3	TRBJ2-1	ASSTGQSSYNEQF
TRBD2	TRBV6-5	TRBJ2-3	ASSYGASGSSDTQY
NA	TRBV4-1	TRBJ2-1	ASTPGRANEQF
NA	TRBV3-1/TRBV3-2	TRBJ2-3	ASSQAPRDFLTDTQY
TRBD1	TRBV28	TRBJ2-6	ASSGGTGIYSGANVLT